These T cell receptor beta chains were read from a single sample in a study of post-analysis software for immune sequencing data. A single record per CDR3 protein comes from TCRdb applying MiXCR to the PCR reads. This sample has roughly 730,000 distinct CDR3 sequences, with 30% found just once. Sequencing used blood. The source of these receptors is a girl aged 10 to 17 with multiple sclerosis. Both conserved end residues are part of each CDR3. Fields, in order: CDR3 length, J gene, D gene, clone size, V gene, CDR3 DNA, CDR3 protein. The D gene is left open where the match is weak. Clone size, where shown, is once, few, many, or a class for clones that have expanded.

cdr3_length: 15
j_call: TRBJ2-1
d_call: TRBD1
clone_size: many
v_call: TRBV4-2
cdr3_nt: TGTGCCAGCAGCCCCTTGGACAGGGGGGGGAATGAGCAGTTCTTC
cdr3_aa: CASSPLDRGGNEQFF

cdr3_length: 22
j_call: TRBJ2-2
d_call: TRBD2
clone_size: NA
v_call: TRBV27
cdr3_nt: TGTGCCAGCAGTCAGGTCCCACCCGGGACTAGCGTGAGGGCCAGAGACACCGGGGAGCTGTTTTTT
cdr3_aa: CASSQVPPGTSVRARDTGELFF

cdr3_length: 13
j_call: TRBJ2-5
d_call: NA
clone_size: NA
v_call: TRBV20-1
cdr3_nt: TGCAGTGCTAGAGGGTATCCGGGCGAGACCCAGTACTTC
cdr3_aa: CSARGYPGETQYF

cdr3_length: 17
j_call: TRBJ1-6
d_call: TRBD1
clone_size: NA
v_call: TRBV11-2
cdr3_nt: TGTGCCAGCAGCATCACCTCAGGGGGCGCCTATAATTCACCCCTCCACTTT
cdr3_aa: CASSITSGGAYNSPLHF

cdr3_length: 16
j_call: TRBJ2-6
d_call: TRBD1
clone_size: NA
v_call: TRBV9
cdr3_nt: TGTGCCAGCAGCGCGGACAGGGGGCCCGGGGCCAACGTCCTGACTTTC
cdr3_aa: CASSADRGPGANVLTF

cdr3_length: 15
j_call: TRBJ2-1
d_call: NA
clone_size: few
v_call: TRBV7-9
cdr3_nt: TGTGCCAGCAGCTTGACCGGGACTCCTTACAATGAGCAGTTCTTC
cdr3_aa: CASSLTGTPYNEQFF

cdr3_length: 16
j_call: TRBJ2-5
d_call: TRBD2
clone_size: many
v_call: TRBV20-1
cdr3_nt: TGCAGTGCTAGAGGGTCCCCTAGCGGGAGTCAAGAGACCCAGTACTTC
cdr3_aa: CSARGSPSGSQETQYF

cdr3_length: 15
j_call: TRBJ2-1
d_call: TRBD1
clone_size: NA
v_call: TRBV4-3
cdr3_nt: TGCGCCAGCGGAGGGGACAGGGGGTTCTACAATGAGCAGTTCTTC
cdr3_aa: CASGGDRGFYNEQFF

cdr3_length: 16
j_call: TRBJ2-1
d_call: TRBD2
clone_size: NA
v_call: TRBV20-1
cdr3_nt: TGCAGCCTGACTAGCGGTCTGTTCGGCTCCTACAATGAGCAGTTCTTC
cdr3_aa: CSLTSGLFGSYNEQFF

cdr3_length: 15
j_call: TRBJ2-3
d_call: NA
clone_size: NA
v_call: TRBV7-9
cdr3_nt: TGTGCCAGCAGCACCTTGGACATACGCACAGATACGCAGTATTTT
cdr3_aa: CASSTLDIRTDTQYF

cdr3_length: 15
j_call: TRBJ2-1
d_call: TRBD1
clone_size: many
v_call: TRBV6-1
cdr3_nt: TGTGCCAGCAGTCCCCGGGACAGAACCTACAATGAGCAGTTCTTC
cdr3_aa: CASSPRDRTYNEQFF

cdr3_length: 13
j_call: TRBJ2-3
d_call: NA
clone_size: many
v_call: TRBV6-5
cdr3_nt: TGTGCCAGCAGTTCGGAAAGCACAGATACGCAGTATTTT
cdr3_aa: CASSSESTDTQYF

cdr3_length: 16
j_call: TRBJ2-3
d_call: NA
clone_size: NA
v_call: TRBV6-2/TRBV6-3
cdr3_nt: TGTGCCAGCAGTTACAAAGCGGGACACAACACAGATACGCAGTATTTT
cdr3_aa: CASSYKAGHNTDTQYF

cdr3_length: 15
j_call: TRBJ2-4
d_call: NA
clone_size: few
v_call: TRBV20-1
cdr3_nt: TGCAGTGCCCCGGACACCAATCTAGCCAAAAACATTCAGTACTTC
cdr3_aa: CSAPDTNLAKNIQYF

cdr3_length: 16
j_call: TRBJ2-1
d_call: TRBD2
clone_size: NA
v_call: TRBV6-5
cdr3_nt: TGTGCCAGCAGTACGATACGGACTAGCGGTTACAATGAGCAGTTCTTC
cdr3_aa: CASSTIRTSGYNEQFF

cdr3_length: 11
j_call: TRBJ2-1
d_call: NA
clone_size: many
v_call: TRBV6-5
cdr3_nt: TGTGCCAGCTCCGGGGGTACTGAGCAGTTCTTC
cdr3_aa: CASSGGTEQFF

cdr3_length: 15
j_call: TRBJ2-3
d_call: TRBD2
clone_size: NA
v_call: TRBV5-6
cdr3_nt: TGTGCCAGCAGCCTGATGGGACTAGGCACAGATACGCAGTATTTT
cdr3_aa: CASSLMGLGTDTQYF

cdr3_length: 16
j_call: TRBJ2-6
d_call: NA
clone_size: many
v_call: TRBV7-6
cdr3_nt: TGTGCCAGCAGCTTACGCGGGGGCCCTGGGGCCAACGTCCTGACTTTC
cdr3_aa: CASSLRGGPGANVLTF

cdr3_length: 20
j_call: TRBJ2-3
d_call: NA
clone_size: NA
v_call: TRBV11-2
cdr3_nt: TGTGCCAGCAGCCGCACGCTGGCCCCTAGCGAGACCTTTAACACAGATACGCAGTATTTT
cdr3_aa: CASSRTLAPSETFNTDTQYF

cdr3_length: 15
j_call: TRBJ2-7
d_call: NA
clone_size: few
v_call: TRBV20-1
cdr3_nt: TGCAGTGCTAAAACCGCAGGGATAGGGACCTACGAGCAGTACTTC
cdr3_aa: CSAKTAGIGTYEQYF

cdr3_length: 14
j_call: TRBJ2-7
d_call: NA
clone_size: NA
v_call: TRBV6-1
cdr3_nt: TGTGCCAGCAGTGAGTTCGGGGCATTCTCCGAGCAGTACTTC
cdr3_aa: CASSEFGAFSEQYF

cdr3_length: 16
j_call: TRBJ2-1
d_call: NA
clone_size: NA
v_call: TRBV4-3
cdr3_nt: TGCGCCAGCAGCCAAGATTTGACGGGTGGGGCCAATGAGCAGTTCTTC
cdr3_aa: CASSQDLTGGANEQFF

cdr3_length: 14
j_call: TRBJ2-7
d_call: TRBD2
clone_size: NA
v_call: TRBV6-1
cdr3_nt: TGTGCCAGCAGTTCGGGGACTAGTTGGGGAGAGCAGTACTTC
cdr3_aa: CASSSGTSWGEQYF

cdr3_length: 14
j_call: TRBJ2-4
d_call: TRBD1
clone_size: many
v_call: TRBV10-3
cdr3_nt: TGTGCCATCAGCGCGGGACAGGGCAAAAACATTCAGTACTTC
cdr3_aa: CAISAGQGKNIQYF

cdr3_length: 15
j_call: TRBJ2-1
d_call: NA
clone_size: few
v_call: TRBV29-1
cdr3_nt: TGCAGCGTATACTCGGAGCGGCGAGAAGCGAATGAGCAGTTCTTC
cdr3_aa: CSVYSERREANEQFF

cdr3_length: 13
j_call: TRBJ1-1
d_call: NA
clone_size: NA
v_call: TRBV29-1
cdr3_nt: TGCAGCGTTGAAGATTCTGGGGCTGTGGAAGCTTTCTTT
cdr3_aa: CSVEDSGAVEAFF

cdr3_length: 20
j_call: TRBJ2-1
d_call: TRBD2
clone_size: NA
v_call: TRBV15
cdr3_nt: TGTGCCACCAGCAGAGATTCAAGCGGGAGGGCCTATCTTTCCTACAATGAGCAGTTCTTC
cdr3_aa: CATSRDSSGRAYLSYNEQFF

cdr3_length: 14
j_call: TRBJ2-5
d_call: NA
clone_size: NA
v_call: TRBV5-1
cdr3_nt: TGCGCCAGCAGCTCACAGGACTTGCAAGAGACCCAGTACTTC
cdr3_aa: CASSSQDLQETQYF

cdr3_length: 13
j_call: TRBJ2-7
d_call: NA
clone_size: few
v_call: TRBV7-2
cdr3_nt: TGTGCCAGCAGCTTAAGGGTGGCCTACGAGCAGTACTTC
cdr3_aa: CASSLRVAYEQYF

cdr3_length: 15
j_call: TRBJ2-3
d_call: NA
clone_size: NA
v_call: TRBV6-5
cdr3_nt: TGTGCCAGCAGTTACTCGAATTTTATTCAGGGTACGCAGTATTTT
cdr3_aa: CASSYSNFIQGTQYF

cdr3_length: 15
j_call: TRBJ2-3
d_call: NA
clone_size: few
v_call: TRBV3-1
cdr3_nt: TGTGCCAGCAGCCAAGAGGTCGGGACGGCAGATACGCAGTATTTT
cdr3_aa: CASSQEVGTADTQYF

cdr3_length: 13
j_call: TRBJ2-1
d_call: NA
clone_size: NA
v_call: TRBV10-3
cdr3_nt: TGTGCCACCAGTGAGAATAGGGGTAATGAGCAGTTCTTC
cdr3_aa: CATSENRGNEQFF

cdr3_length: 11
j_call: TRBJ1-6
d_call: NA
clone_size: few
v_call: TRBV12-3/TRBV12-4
cdr3_nt: TGTGCCAGCACCACCGGGGGCCCCCTCCACTTT
cdr3_aa: CASTTGGPLHF

cdr3_length: 14
j_call: TRBJ2-5
d_call: TRBD2
clone_size: few
v_call: TRBV20-1
cdr3_nt: TGCAGTGCTAGAGATGCTAGCGGGGCAGAGACCCAGTACTTC
cdr3_aa: CSARDASGAETQYF

cdr3_length: 14
j_call: TRBJ2-5
d_call: TRBD2
clone_size: few
v_call: TRBV20-1
cdr3_nt: TGCAGTGCTCGACTAGCGGGAGGGGGCGAGACCCAGTACTTC
cdr3_aa: CSARLAGGGETQYF

cdr3_length: 14
j_call: TRBJ2-1
d_call: TRBD2
clone_size: few
v_call: TRBV7-2
cdr3_nt: TGTGCCAGCCGCAGCGGGAGGGGGAGCAATGAGCAGTTCTTC
cdr3_aa: CASRSGRGSNEQFF

cdr3_length: 13
j_call: TRBJ2-7
d_call: NA
clone_size: NA
v_call: TRBV20-1
cdr3_nt: TGCAGTGCTCCTACCCATGACTCCTACGAGCAGTACTTC
cdr3_aa: CSAPTHDSYEQYF

cdr3_length: 17
j_call: TRBJ2-1
d_call: NA
clone_size: NA
v_call: TRBV7-9
cdr3_nt: TGTGCCAGCAGCTCCCGAGGGGGAGTGCGGTCCTACAATGAGCAGTTCTTC
cdr3_aa: CASSSRGGVRSYNEQFF

cdr3_length: 13
j_call: TRBJ2-4
d_call: NA
clone_size: NA
v_call: TRBV29-1
cdr3_nt: TGCAGCGTGATGAAAGGGGGCGCGGGGGAGCGGTACTTC
cdr3_aa: CSVMKGGAGERYF

cdr3_length: 16
j_call: TRBJ2-7
d_call: TRBD1
clone_size: NA
v_call: TRBV20-1
cdr3_nt: TGCAGTGCTAAAAGCGGTTCGACAGGGGGATCCTACGAGCAGTACTTC
cdr3_aa: CSAKSGSTGGSYEQYF

cdr3_length: 14
j_call: TRBJ1-4
d_call: TRBD1
clone_size: many
v_call: TRBV12-3/TRBV12-4
cdr3_nt: TGTGCCAGCAGTTTAAACAGGGGGAGTGAAAAACTGTTTTTT
cdr3_aa: CASSLNRGSEKLFF

cdr3_length: 14
j_call: TRBJ2-1
d_call: TRBD2
clone_size: few
v_call: TRBV29-1
cdr3_nt: TGCAGCGTTGAAAGAGCGGGAGTAACCAATGAGCAGTTCTTC
cdr3_aa: CSVERAGVTNEQFF

cdr3_length: 18
j_call: TRBJ2-1
d_call: NA
clone_size: NA
v_call: TRBV28
cdr3_nt: TGTGCCAGCAGCCCCTACCTAGGCGGGACCAGCTCCTACAATGAGCAGTTCTTC
cdr3_aa: CASSPYLGGTSSYNEQFF

cdr3_length: 13
j_call: TRBJ2-7
d_call: NA
clone_size: few
v_call: TRBV5-6
cdr3_nt: TGTGCCAGCAGCCCGAGAACGACCTACGAGCAGTACTTC
cdr3_aa: CASSPRTTYEQYF

cdr3_length: 17
j_call: TRBJ2-3
d_call: TRBD2
clone_size: NA
v_call: TRBV7-2
cdr3_nt: TGTGCCAGCAGCTTAGCCCGGCTAGCGGGAGGGCCGTCAGGGCAGTATTTT
cdr3_aa: CASSLARLAGGPSGQYF

cdr3_length: 14
j_call: TRBJ1-2
d_call: TRBD1
clone_size: many
v_call: TRBV4-3
cdr3_nt: TGCGCCAGCAGCTTCGGACAGGTTGGCTATGGCTACACCTTC
cdr3_aa: CASSFGQVGYGYTF

cdr3_length: 16
j_call: TRBJ2-6
d_call: NA
clone_size: few
v_call: TRBV18
cdr3_nt: TGTGCCAGCTCACCCCCTCAGCTCTCTGGGGCCAACGTCCTGACTTTC
cdr3_aa: CASSPPQLSGANVLTF

cdr3_length: 23
j_call: TRBJ2-5
d_call: TRBD2
clone_size: NA
v_call: TRBV28
cdr3_nt: TGTGCCAGCAGCACGACCAGGTGGCCCGGGGCTGCCGTGACTAGCGGGAGCAGAGAGACCCAGTACTTC
cdr3_aa: CASSTTRWPGAAVTSGSRETQYF

cdr3_length: 10
j_call: TRBJ2-1
d_call: NA
clone_size: NA
v_call: TRBV20-1
cdr3_nt: TGCAGTGCTGGGGACAATGAGCAGTTCTTC
cdr3_aa: CSAGDNEQFF

cdr3_length: 12
j_call: TRBJ2-7
d_call: NA
clone_size: NA
v_call: TRBV20-1
cdr3_nt: TGCAGTGCTAGAGATCTTGAATACGAGCAGTACTTC
cdr3_aa: CSARDLEYEQYF

cdr3_length: 15
j_call: TRBJ2-5
d_call: TRBD1
clone_size: few
v_call: TRBV12-3/TRBV12-4
cdr3_nt: TGTGCCAGCAGTACCCGGGACAGGGGTACGCAGACCCAGTACTTC
cdr3_aa: CASSTRDRGTQTQYF

cdr3_length: 16
j_call: TRBJ1-1
d_call: NA
clone_size: NA
v_call: TRBV4-3
cdr3_nt: TGCGCCAGCAGCCAGTCGACAGGCTATGGGAACACTGAAGCTTTCTTT
cdr3_aa: CASSQSTGYGNTEAFF

cdr3_length: 14
j_call: TRBJ2-7
d_call: TRBD2
clone_size: NA
v_call: TRBV9
cdr3_nt: TGTGCCAGCAGCGTAGGGCGGGAGGCGTACGAGCAGTACTTC
cdr3_aa: CASSVGREAYEQYF